This T cell receptor beta chain was found in a study of blood T cell repertoires in COVID-19. Study at large: The samples span acute and convalescent COVID-19 from the United States, Italy and Spain.

Sequenced by immunoSEQ multiplex PCR; TCRdb stores in-frame clones only, minus some. The table shows some 120,000 clones, with roughly four fifths occurring only once. Looked up from germline, CDR1 is LGHNA and CDR2 is YNFKEQ. V shed 2 bases, J shed 0 bases, and the junction held 16 bases outside the gene matches. CDR3 size: 20 residues. This TCR came from a young man with COVID-19, enrolled during active disease. The rearrangement links TRBV4-2 to TRBJ1-1, with TRBD1 matching over 9 bases. The specimen sequenced was peripheral blood. CDR3 sequence (DNA): TGTGCCAGCAGCCAATATGGAGGGGACAGGGTGAGGGGGATGAACACTGAAGCTTTCTTT. This translates into CASSQYGGDRVRGMNTEAFF.